This paragraph reports one TCR beta chain. Its antigen is undetermined. Germline V CDR1 and CDR2: DFQATT, SNEGSKA (reference sequence). This CDR3 contains 14 residues. Trimming removed 2 bases from V and 1 base from J; junction bases left unmatched: 4. This sample stems from a study of T cells in Graves' hyperthyroidism and ophthalmopathy. Amplified TCR beta CDR3 regions came from RNA transcripts. The HTBI primer set was used in a first-round RT-PCR of the TCR CDR3. TCRdb itself ran the multiplex PCR reads through MiXCR, one entry per CDR3 protein. The table lists approximately 720,000 distinct CDR3 sequences, around 19% of them singletons. Whole-study findings and limits: Blood also contained most expanded thyroid clonotypes above 0.001.

The genes are TRBV20-1 and TRBJ1-1; 7 bases are shared with TRBD1. Sequenced sample: blood. This sequence originates from a woman between 45 and 65 years old with Graves' hyperthyroidism that later progressed to Graves' ophthalmopathy. CDR3 DNA sequence: TGCAGTGCTAGACATAACAGGGGGAACACTGAAGCTTTCTTT. Protein product: CSARHNRGNTEAFF.